This T cell receptor beta chain was profiled in a study of response to subunit inactivated influenza vaccine. TCRdb re-analysed the RT-PCR reads in MiXCR, keeping a single row per CDR3 protein. The sample includes 710,000 or so distinct CDR3 sequences, approximately 15% of them seen just once. V lost 6 bases, J lost 0 bases, and 18 bases lay in between. CDR3 size: 17 residues. Germline CDR1 MNHEY, CDR2 SMNVEV (reference sequence). Study-wide findings and caveats: Few new T cells, the authors suggested, are recruited by each seasonal influenza vaccination.

This clonotype was observed a handful of times. Its antigen is unknown. This TCR came from a man aged 50 to 60 who received an inactivated influenza vaccine. This specimen consisted of PBMCs from blood, obtained 11 to 12 days after vaccination. J is TRBJ2-4 and V is TRBV27; D is unresolved. Here the CDR3 DNA reads TGTGCCAGCAGCCCCCTGTTGGGGATACTAGCCAAAAACATTCAGTACTTC. Protein product: CASSPLLGILAKNIQYF.